A selection of T cell receptor beta chains follows, all from one sample in a study of blood T cell repertoires in COVID-19. TCRdb's copy holds only in-frame clones and misses some; the assay was immunoSEQ multiplex PCR. The sample lists 300,000 to 350,000 clones, roughly nine tenths occurring once. The sequenced sample consisted of PBMCs or T cells enriched from blood (not recorded which). These receptors originate from a woman aged 25 to 39 who had recovered from COVID-19. Both conserved end residues are part of each CDR3. Each record gives: clone size, J gene, V gene, D gene, CDR3 length, CDR3 protein, CDR3 DNA. D genes are given only for firm matches. For some rows the clone size is stated as once, few or many, or as a class when expanded; others skip it.

- TRBJ2-1 TRBV5-4 TRBD2 15 CASSPTSGTYNEQFF TGTGCCAGCAGCCCAACTAGCGGAACCTACAATGAGCAGTTCTTC
- TRBJ2-7 TRBV6-5 - 15 CASSYNHPVLAEQYF TGTGCCAGCAGTTACAATCATCCTGTGCTAGCCGAGCAGTACTTC
- TRBJ2-1 TRBV19 - 15 CASSRLRGLTNEQFF TGTGCCAGTAGTAGGTTAAGGGGGTTAACCAATGAGCAGTTCTTC
once TRBJ2-7 TRBV27 - 13 CASSWTVSYEQYF TGTGCCAGCAGCTGGACAGTCTCCTACGAGCAGTACTTC
- TRBJ1-2 TRBV5-8 - 14 CASSLTGELYGYTF TGTGCCAGCAGCCTGACAGGAGAACTCTATGGCTACACCTTC
- TRBJ2-5 TRBV5-5 - 15 CASSLRWTSQETQYF TGTGCCAGCAGCTTGAGGTGGACTTCACAAGAGACCCAGTACTTC
- TRBJ2-6 TRBV3-1/TRBV3-2 TRBD2 14 CAVGGLAGPGVLTF TGTGCCGTGGGAGGCCTAGCGGGGCCAGGGGTCCTGACTTTC
- TRBJ1-2 TRBV7-9 TRBD1 13 CASSLGGTGYGTF TGTGCCAGCAGCTTAGGCGGGACAGGGTATGGCACCTTC
- TRBJ2-3 TRBV5-1 TRBD2 15 CASSLGGLALDTQYF TGCGCCAGCAGCTTGGGAGGACTAGCTCTAGATACGCAGTATTTT
- TRBJ1-1 TRBV4-3 - 13 CASAPGFGTEAFF TGCGCCAGCGCCCCGGGTTTTGGCACTGAAGCTTTCTTT
- TRBJ1-4 TRBV7-9 - 16 CASSLLGVATNEKLFF TGTGCCAGCAGCTTACTAGGTGTGGCAACTAATGAAAAACTGTTTTTT
- TRBJ2-4 TRBV12-5 TRBD2 16 CASGIGLAGGLNIQYF TGTGCTAGTGGTATAGGACTAGCGGGAGGGTTAAACATTCAGTACTTC
- TRBJ1-2 TRBV28 - 17 CASSTTGPQQGDYGYTF TGTGCCAGCAGCACCACGGGCCCCCAACAGGGAGACTATGGCTACACCTTC
- TRBJ2-1 TRBV4-1 TRBD2 13 CASSRLAGGEQFF TGCGCCAGCAGTCGACTAGCGGGAGGTGAGCAGTTCTTC
few TRBJ1-2 TRBV4-1 TRBD1 14 CASSHPGQAHGYTF TGCGCCAGCAGCCATCCGGGACAGGCTCATGGCTACACCTTC
- TRBJ2-3 TRBV27 TRBD1 15 CASSRGTGRGDTQYF TGTGCCAGCAGCCGAGGGACAGGGCGCGGAGATACGCAGTATTTT
- TRBJ2-2 TRBV19 - 15 CASSIQQVVAGELFF TGTGCCAGTAGTATTCAGCAGGTAGTTGCCGGGGAGCTGTTTTTT
- TRBJ1-1 TRBV30 - 15 CAWIWGGRVNTEAFF TGTGCCTGGATTTGGGGAGGGCGGGTCAACACTGAAGCTTTCTTT
- TRBJ2-5 TRBV10-3 - 11 CAIGRGETQYF TGTGCCATCGGACGAGGGGAGACCCAGTACTTC
- TRBJ2-1 TRBV29-1 TRBD2 14 CSAESGTPVNEQFF TGCAGCGCGGAAAGCGGGACGCCGGTAAATGAGCAGTTCTTC
- TRBJ1-5 TRBV19 - 15 CASKFQLNSNQPQHF TGTGCCAGTAAGTTCCAGTTAAATAGCAATCAGCCCCAGCATTTT
- TRBJ2-1 TRBV19 - 21 CASSRPRVRSSHRGTYNEQFF TGTGCCAGTAGTAGGCCCCGGGTCCGAAGTAGTCATCGGGGTACCTACAATGAGCAGTTCTTC
few TRBJ2-1 TRBV11-2 TRBD1 16 CASSFIRDSLVNEQFF TGTGCCAGCAGCTTTATCCGGGACAGTCTAGTCAACGAGCAGTTCTTC
- TRBJ1-2 TRBV3-1/TRBV3-2 - 15 CASSHPIGENSGYTF TGTGCCAGCAGCCACCCGATAGGAGAGAACTCTGGCTACACCTTC
- TRBJ1-3 TRBV4-1 - 13 CASSQAWQNTIYF TGCGCCAGCAGCCAAGCTTGGCAAAACACCATATATTTT
- TRBJ2-3 TRBV5-1 TRBD2 17 CASSLYGGGTDKNTQYF TGCGCCAGCAGCTTGTATGGCGGGGGGACTGATAAGAATACGCAGTATTTT